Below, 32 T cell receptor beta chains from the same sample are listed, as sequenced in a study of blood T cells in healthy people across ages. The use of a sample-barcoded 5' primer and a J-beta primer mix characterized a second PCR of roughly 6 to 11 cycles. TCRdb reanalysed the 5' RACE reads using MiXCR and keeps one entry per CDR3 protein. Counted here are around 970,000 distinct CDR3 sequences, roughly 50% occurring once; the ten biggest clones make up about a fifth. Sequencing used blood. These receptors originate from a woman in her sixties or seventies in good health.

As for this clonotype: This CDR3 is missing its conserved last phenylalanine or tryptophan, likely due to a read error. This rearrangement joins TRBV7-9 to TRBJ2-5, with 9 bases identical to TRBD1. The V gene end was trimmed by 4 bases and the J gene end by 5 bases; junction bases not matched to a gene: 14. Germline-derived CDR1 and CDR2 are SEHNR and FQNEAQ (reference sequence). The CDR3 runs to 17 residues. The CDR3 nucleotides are TGTGCCAGCAGCTCAACTACCGGGACAGGGCCATCGGAGACCCAGTACCTC. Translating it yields CASSSTTGTGPSETQYL.

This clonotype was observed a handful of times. Here the CDR3 reads CASNRQAATDTQYF. The CDR3 DNA is TGTGCCAGCAACAGACAGGCCGCAACAGATACGCAGTATTTT. The rearrangement uses TRBV14 and TRBJ2-3; possibly TRBD1 for D (6 bases). There are 14 residues in the CDR3. V was pared by 7 bases and J by 3 bases, with 14 bases between. Germline V gives CDR1 SGHDN, CDR2 FVKESK.

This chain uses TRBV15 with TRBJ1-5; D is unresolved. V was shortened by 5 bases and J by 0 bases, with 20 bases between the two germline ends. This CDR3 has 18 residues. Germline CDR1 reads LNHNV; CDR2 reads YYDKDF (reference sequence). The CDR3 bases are TGTGCCACCAGCCTCCCATCTCTCACAGTGAATAGCAATCAGCCCCAGCATTTT. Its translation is CATSLPSLTVNSNQPQHF.

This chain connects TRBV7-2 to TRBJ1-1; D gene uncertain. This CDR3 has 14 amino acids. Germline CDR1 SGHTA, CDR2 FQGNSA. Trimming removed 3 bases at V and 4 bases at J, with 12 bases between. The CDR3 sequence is CASSFGSPGTEAFF. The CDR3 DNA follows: TGTGCCAGCAGCTTTGGCTCCCCGGGCACTGAAGCTTTCTTT. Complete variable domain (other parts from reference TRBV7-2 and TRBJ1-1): GAGVSQSPSNKVTEKGKDVELRCDPISGHTALYWYRQSLGQGLEFLIYFQGNSAPDKSGLPSDRFSAERTGGSVSTLTIQRTQQEDSAVYLCASSFGSPGTEAFFGQGTRLTVV.

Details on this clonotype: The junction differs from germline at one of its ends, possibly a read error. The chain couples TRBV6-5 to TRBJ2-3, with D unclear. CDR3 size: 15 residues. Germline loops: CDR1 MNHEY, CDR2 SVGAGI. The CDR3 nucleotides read TGTGCCAGCAGCTACTCTACAAGTGGGCTAGATACGCAGTATTTT. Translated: CASSYSTSGLDTQYF.

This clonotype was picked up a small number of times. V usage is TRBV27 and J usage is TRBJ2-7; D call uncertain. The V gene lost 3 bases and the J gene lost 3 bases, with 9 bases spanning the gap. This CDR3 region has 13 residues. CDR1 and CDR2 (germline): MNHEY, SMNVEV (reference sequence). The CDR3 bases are TGTGCCAGCAGTTTCTCCTACATCTACGAGCAGTACTTC. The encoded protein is CASSFSYIYEQYF.

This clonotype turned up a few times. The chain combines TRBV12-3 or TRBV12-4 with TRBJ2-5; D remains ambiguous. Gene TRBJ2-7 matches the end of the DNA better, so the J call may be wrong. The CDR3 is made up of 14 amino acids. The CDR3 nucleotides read TGTGCCAGCAGTTTTGCCCCGGGTCCGTACGAGCAGTACTTC. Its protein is CASSFAPGPYEQYF.

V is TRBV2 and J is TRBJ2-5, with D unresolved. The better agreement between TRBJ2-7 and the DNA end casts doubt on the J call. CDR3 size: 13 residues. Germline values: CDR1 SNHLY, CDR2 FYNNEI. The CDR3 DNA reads TGTGCCAGCCGCTTACGCACGAGCGCCGAGCAGTACTTC. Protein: CASRLRTSAEQYF.

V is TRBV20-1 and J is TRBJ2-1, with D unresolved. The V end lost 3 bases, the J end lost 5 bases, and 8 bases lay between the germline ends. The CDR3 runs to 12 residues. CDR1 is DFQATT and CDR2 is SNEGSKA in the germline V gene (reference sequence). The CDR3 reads CSARRLHNEQFF. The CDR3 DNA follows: TGCAGTGCTAGGCGCCTCCACAATGAGCAGTTCTTC.

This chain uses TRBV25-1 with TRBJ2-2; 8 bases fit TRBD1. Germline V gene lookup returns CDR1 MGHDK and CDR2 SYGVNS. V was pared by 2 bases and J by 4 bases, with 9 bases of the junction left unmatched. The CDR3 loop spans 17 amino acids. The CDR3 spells CASSETPGTGGTGELFF. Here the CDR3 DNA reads TGTGCCAGCAGTGAAACTCCCGGGACAGGTGGCACCGGGGAGCTGTTTTTT.

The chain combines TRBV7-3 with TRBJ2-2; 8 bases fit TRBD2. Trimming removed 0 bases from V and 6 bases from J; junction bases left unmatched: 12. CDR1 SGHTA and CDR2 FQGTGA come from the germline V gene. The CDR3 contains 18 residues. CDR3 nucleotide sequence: TGTGCCAGCAGCTTAACTCGGACGAGCGGGAGTTATGCCGGGGAGCTGTTTTTT. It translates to CASSLTRTSGSYAGELFF.

The CDR3 region is CASSSGPGLASYEQYF. DNA for the CDR3: TGTGCCAGCAGCTCGGGACCGGGACTAGCCTCCTACGAGCAGTACTTC. The chain is built from TRBV7-2 and TRBJ2-7; 9 bases are shared with TRBD2. The V gene's germline CDR1 is SGHTA and CDR2 FQGNSA. V lost 4 bases, J lost 0 bases, and 7 bases stayed unmatched. The CDR3 consists of 16 residues.

CDR3 bases: TGTGCCAGCTGTCTCCCATCACTGGGGTTAGGGGAGCAGTTCTTC. This gives the protein CASCLPSLGLGEQFF. The chain recombines TRBV28 with TRBJ2-1; D gene uncertain. Between the trimmed V and J ends, which lost 8 bases and 10 bases, there was a span of 24 bases. The germline V gene has CDR1 MDHEN and CDR2 SYDVKM. The CDR3 sequence is 15 residues long.

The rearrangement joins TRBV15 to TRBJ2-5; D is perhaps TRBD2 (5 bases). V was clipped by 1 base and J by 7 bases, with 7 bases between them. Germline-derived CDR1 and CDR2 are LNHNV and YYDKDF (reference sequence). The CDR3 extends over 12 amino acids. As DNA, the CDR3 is TGTGCCACCAGCAGAGGAGAGGGGACCCAGTACTTC. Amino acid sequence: CATSRGEGTQYF.

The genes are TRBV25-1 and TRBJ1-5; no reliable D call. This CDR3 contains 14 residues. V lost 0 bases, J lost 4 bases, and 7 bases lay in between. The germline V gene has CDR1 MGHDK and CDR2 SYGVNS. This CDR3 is CASSEYGRNQPQHF. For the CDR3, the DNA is TGTGCCAGCAGTGAATACGGAAGGAATCAGCCCCAGCATTTT.

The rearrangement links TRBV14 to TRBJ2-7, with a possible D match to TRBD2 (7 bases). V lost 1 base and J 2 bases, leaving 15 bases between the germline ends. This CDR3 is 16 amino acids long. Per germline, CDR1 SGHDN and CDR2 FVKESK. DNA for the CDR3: TGTGCCAGCAGCCAAGGAATAGGAGGGGGGGCCTACGAGCAGTACTTC. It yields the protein CASSQGIGGGAYEQYF.

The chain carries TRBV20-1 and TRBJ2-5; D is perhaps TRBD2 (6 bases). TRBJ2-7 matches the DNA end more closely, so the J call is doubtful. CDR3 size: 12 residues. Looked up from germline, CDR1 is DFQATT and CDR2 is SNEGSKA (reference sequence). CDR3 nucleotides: TGCAGTGCCAGGAGGGAGGCCGACGAGCAGTACTTC. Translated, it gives CSARREADEQYF.

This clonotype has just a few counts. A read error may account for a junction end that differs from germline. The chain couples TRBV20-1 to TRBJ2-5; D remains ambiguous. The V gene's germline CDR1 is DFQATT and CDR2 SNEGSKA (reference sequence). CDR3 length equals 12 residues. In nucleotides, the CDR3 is TGCAGTGCTGCTCCTGTTGGGGTGACCCAGTACTTT. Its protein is CSAAPVGVTQYF.

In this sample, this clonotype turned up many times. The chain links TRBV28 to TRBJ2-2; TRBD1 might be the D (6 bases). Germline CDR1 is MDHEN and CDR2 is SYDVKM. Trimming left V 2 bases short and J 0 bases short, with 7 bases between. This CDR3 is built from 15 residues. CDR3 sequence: CASSLAGANTGELFF. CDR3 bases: TGTGCCAGCAGTTTAGCAGGGGCGAACACCGGGGAGCTGTTTTTT.

The CDR3 region is CASSYSGTGRLGELFF. For the CDR3, the DNA is TGTGCCAGCAGTTATTCCGGGACAGGGCGTCTCGGGGAGCTGTTTTTT. This chain uses TRBV12-3 or TRBV12-4 with TRBJ2-2, with 9 bases identical to TRBD1. The trim removed 4 bases at V and 7 bases at J, leaving 10 bases unmatched. The CDR3 is 16 residues long.

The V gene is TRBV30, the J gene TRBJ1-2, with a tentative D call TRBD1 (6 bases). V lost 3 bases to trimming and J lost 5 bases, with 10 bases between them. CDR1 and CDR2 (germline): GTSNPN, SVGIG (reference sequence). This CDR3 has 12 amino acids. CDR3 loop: CAWRHTGYGYTF. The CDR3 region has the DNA TGTGCCTGGAGGCACACAGGGTATGGCTACACCTTC.

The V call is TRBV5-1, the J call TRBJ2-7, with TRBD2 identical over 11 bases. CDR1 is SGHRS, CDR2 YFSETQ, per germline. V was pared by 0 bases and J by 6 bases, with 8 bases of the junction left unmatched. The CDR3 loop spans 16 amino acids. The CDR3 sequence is CASSLGLAGFGGEQYF. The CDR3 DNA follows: TGCGCCAGCAGCTTGGGACTAGCGGGATTTGGGGGCGAGCAGTACTTC. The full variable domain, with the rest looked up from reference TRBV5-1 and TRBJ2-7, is KAGVTQTPRYLIKTRGQQVTLSCSPISGHRSVSWYQQTPGQGLQFLFEYFSETQRNKGNFPGRFSGRQFSNSRSEMNVSTLELGDSALYLCASSLGLAGFGGEQYFGPGTRLTVT.

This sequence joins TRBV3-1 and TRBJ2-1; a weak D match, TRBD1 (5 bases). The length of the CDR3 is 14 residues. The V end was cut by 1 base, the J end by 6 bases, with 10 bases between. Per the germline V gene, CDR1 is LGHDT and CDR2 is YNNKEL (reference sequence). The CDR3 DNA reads TGTGCCAGCAGCCAAGGATGGGGCCCCAATGAGCAGTTCTTC. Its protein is CASSQGWGPNEQFF.

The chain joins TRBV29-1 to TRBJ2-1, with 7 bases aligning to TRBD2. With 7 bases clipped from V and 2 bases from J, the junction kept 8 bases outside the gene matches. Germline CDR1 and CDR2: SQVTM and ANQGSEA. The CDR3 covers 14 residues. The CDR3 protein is CSALREAAYNEQFF. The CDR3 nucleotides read TGCAGCGCCCTACGGGAGGCCGCCTACAATGAGCAGTTCTTC.

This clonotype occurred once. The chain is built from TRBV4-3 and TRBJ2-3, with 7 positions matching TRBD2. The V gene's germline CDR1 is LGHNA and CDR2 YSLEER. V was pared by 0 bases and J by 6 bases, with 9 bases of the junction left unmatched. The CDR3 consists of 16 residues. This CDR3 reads CASSQDHGDYLDTQYF. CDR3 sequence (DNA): TGCGCCAGCAGCCAAGATCATGGGGACTATTTGGATACGCAGTATTTT.

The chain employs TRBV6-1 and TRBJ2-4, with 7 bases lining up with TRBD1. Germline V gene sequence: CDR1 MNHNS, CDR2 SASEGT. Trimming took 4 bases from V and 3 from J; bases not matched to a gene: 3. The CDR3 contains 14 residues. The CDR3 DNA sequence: TGTGCCAGCAGTGCCCGGGACAGCAAAAACATTCAGTACTTC. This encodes CASSARDSKNIQYF.

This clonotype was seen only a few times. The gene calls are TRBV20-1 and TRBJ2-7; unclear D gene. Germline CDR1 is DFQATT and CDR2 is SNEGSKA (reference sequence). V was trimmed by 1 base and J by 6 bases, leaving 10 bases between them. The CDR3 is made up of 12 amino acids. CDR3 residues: CSARAPRSEQYF. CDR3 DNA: TGCAGTGCTAGAGCCCCCAGGTCCGAGCAGTACTTC.

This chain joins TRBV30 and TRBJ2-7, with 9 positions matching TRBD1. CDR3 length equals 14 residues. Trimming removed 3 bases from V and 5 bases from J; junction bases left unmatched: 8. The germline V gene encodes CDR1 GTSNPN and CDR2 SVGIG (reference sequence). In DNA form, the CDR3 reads TGTGCCTGGAGGGGCCCGGGACAGGGTAACGAGCAGTACTTC. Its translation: CAWRGPGQGNEQYF.

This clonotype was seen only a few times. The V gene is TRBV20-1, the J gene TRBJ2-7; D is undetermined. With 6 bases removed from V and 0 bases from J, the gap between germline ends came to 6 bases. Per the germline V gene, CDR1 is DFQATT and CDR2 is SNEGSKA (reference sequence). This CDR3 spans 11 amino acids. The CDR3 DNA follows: TGCAGTGCCCAGACCTCCTACGAGCAGTACTTC. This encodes CSAQTSYEQYF.

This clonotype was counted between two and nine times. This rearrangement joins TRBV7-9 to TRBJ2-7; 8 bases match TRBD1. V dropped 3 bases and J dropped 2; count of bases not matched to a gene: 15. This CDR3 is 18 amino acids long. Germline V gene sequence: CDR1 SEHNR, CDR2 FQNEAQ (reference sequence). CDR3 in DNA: TGTGCCAGCAGCTTTGGTCTACAGGGGGAGATATTGCCCTACGAGCAGTACTTC. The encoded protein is CASSFGLQGEILPYEQYF.

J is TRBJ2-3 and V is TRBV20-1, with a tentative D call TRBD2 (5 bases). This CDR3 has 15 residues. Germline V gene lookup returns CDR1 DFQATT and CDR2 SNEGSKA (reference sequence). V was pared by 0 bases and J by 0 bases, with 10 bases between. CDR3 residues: CSARDGRTSTDTQYF. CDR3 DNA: TGCAGTGCTAGAGATGGGCGGACTAGCACAGATACGCAGTATTTT.

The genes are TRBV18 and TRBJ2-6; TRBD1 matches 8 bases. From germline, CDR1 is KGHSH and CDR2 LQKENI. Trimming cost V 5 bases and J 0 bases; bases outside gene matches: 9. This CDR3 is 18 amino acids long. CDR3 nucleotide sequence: TGTGCCAGCTCATCAGGACAGGGTTCTAGCTCTGGGGCCAACGTCCTGACTTTC. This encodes CASSSGQGSSSGANVLTF.